This TCR beta chain comes out of a study of regulatory T cells in long-lasting Graves disease. The TCR beta library used iRepertoire HTBI primers with Arm-PCR amplification of CDR3. TCRdb used MiXCR to reprocess the multiplex PCR reads, holding one entry per CDR3 protein. Of about 660,000 distinct CDR3 sequences listed, approximately 31% are singletons. The time point was: persistent/refractory GD, antithyroid drugs over 5 years with positive TRAb. Making the TCR library involved RNA that had been extracted from PBMCs. This clonotype was seen at least ten times. The TCR sequence derives from a female donor with Graves disease. This specimen was peripheral blood mononuclear cells (PBMCs), taken when the disease was refractory, from a patient treated with antithyroid drugs.

CDR3 in amino acids: CASTSGDYEQYF. CDR3 sequence (DNA): TGTGCCAGCACTTCAGGGGACTACGAGCAGTACTTC. The chain carries TRBV2 and TRBJ2-7; weak D call: TRBD1 (6 bases). V was clipped by 7 bases and J by 3 bases, with 10 bases between them. This CDR3 region has 12 residues. The germline CDR1 and CDR2 sequences are SNHLY and FYNNEI.